This passage covers 11 T cell receptor beta chains from one sample sequenced in a study of T cell changes during pregnancy in multiple sclerosis. Clones were sequenced by immunoSEQ multiplex PCR, and TCRdb holds only the in-frame ones, with some missing. Of some 77,000 clones detected, 85% to 95% appear once; the ten largest clones hold approximately 2%. This specimen consisted of peripheral blood, obtained in the second trimester of pregnancy. Receptor source: a female donor in good health, enrolled as a control in a pregnancy study.

V gene TRBV5-1 combines with J gene TRBJ2-5; possibly TRBD1 for D (6 bases). The V and J ends lost 4 bases and 4 bases respectively, with 14 bases between them. The CDR3 sequence is 14 residues long. From germline, CDR1 is SGHRS and CDR2 YFSETQ. CDR3 DNA sequence: TGCGCCAGCAGCGGTACAGGGAGAAGAGAGACCCAGTACTTC. This encodes CASSGTGRRETQYF.

The rearrangement joins TRBV2 to TRBJ2-1; 7 nucleotides match TRBD2. CDR3 length equals 17 residues. CDR1 is SNHLY and CDR2 is FYNNEI in the germline V gene. The V gene end was trimmed by 0 bases and the J gene end by 5 bases; junction bases not matched to a gene: 10. In DNA, the CDR3 is TGTGCCAGCAGTGAAGCGGGAAGCGGGGTTTCTAACAATGAGCAGTTCTTC. Residues: CASSEAGSGVSNNEQFF.

V usage is TRBV5-6 and J usage is TRBJ2-1; the D gene is possibly TRBD2 (6 bases). The CDR3 is made up of 16 amino acids. Germline values: CDR1 SGHDT, CDR2 YYEEEE. Trimming pared 0 bases from V and 3 bases from J, leaving 13 bases between. The CDR3 nucleotides read TGTGCCAGCAGCTTGGGGGGACTGGGGCGCTACAATGAGCAGTTCTTC. Protein product: CASSLGGLGRYNEQFF.

This clone turned up a few times. The rearrangement uses TRBV4-3 and TRBJ2-1; TRBD1 agrees at 7 bases. Germline CDR1 is LGHNA and CDR2 is YSLEER. CDR3 size: 15 residues. Trimming took 5 bases from V and 3 from J; bases not matched to a gene: 7. As DNA, the CDR3 is TGCGCCAGCAGCTCCCGACAGGGAATCTACAATGAGCAGTTCTTC. Translation gives CASSSRQGIYNEQFF.

The chain employs TRBV5-6 and TRBJ1-1, with 9 bases identical to TRBD1. The CDR3 is made up of 14 amino acids. V was clipped by 5 bases and J by 2 bases; unmatched bases: 4. The germline gives CDR1 SGHDT, CDR2 YYEEEE. CDR3 region: CASSWDRANTEAFF. The DNA of the CDR3 is TGTGCCAGCAGTTGGGACAGGGCCAACACTGAAGCTTTCTTT.

J is TRBJ1-2 and V is TRBV7-6; 7 nucleotides match TRBD1. The J segment lost 8 bases and the V segment lost 0 bases, leaving 3 bases of the junction unmatched. The CDR3 extends over 13 amino acids. Germline CDR1 and CDR2: SGHVS and FNYEAQ. The CDR3 bases are TGTGCCAGCAGCTTAGCCCAGGGGGACGGCTACACCTTC. Translating gives CASSLAQGDGYTF.

This chain joins TRBV15 and TRBJ2-1, with a possible D match to TRBD2 (5 bases). Deletions cut 0 bases from V and 7 bases from J, with 13 bases between. The CDR3 extends over 15 amino acids. CDR1 is LNHNV and CDR2 is YYDKDF in the germline V gene (reference sequence). CDR3 region: CATSRDLGAPNEQFF. CDR3 in DNA: TGTGCCACCAGCAGAGATCTGGGAGCACCAAATGAGCAGTTCTTC.

The rearrangement uses TRBV7-2 and TRBJ2-1, with D possibly matching TRBD2 (6 bases). V lost 2 bases to trimming and J lost 3 bases, with 8 bases between them. The CDR3 runs to 14 residues. The germline V gene encodes CDR1 SGHTA and CDR2 FQGNSA. The CDR3 DNA sequence: TGTGCCAGCAGCTTATTCGGGAGCTACAATGAGCAGTTCTTC. Translated, it gives CASSLFGSYNEQFF.

This sequence joins TRBV28 and TRBJ2-3, with TRBD1 matching over 9 bases. The ends lost 6 bases at V and 3 bases at J; junction bases unmatched: 13. Germline CDR1 and CDR2: MDHEN and SYDVKM. This CDR3 has 17 amino acids. The CDR3 DNA follows: TGTGCCAGCAGCGCAACTAAAGGGACAGGGCAGACAGATACGCAGTATTTT. Its protein product is CASSATKGTGQTDTQYF.

V and J are TRBV27 and TRBJ1-3; 7 nucleotides agree with TRBD1. The CDR3 length is 17 residues. The V gene's germline CDR1 is MNHEY and CDR2 SMNVEV (reference sequence). Losses at the gene ends were 5 bases for V and 4 bases for J; bases not matched to a gene: 14. CDR3 in DNA: TGTGCCAGCAGTCAAAACCGGGACAGTGAGAAAGGAAACACCATATATTTT. Translation: CASSQNRDSEKGNTIYF.

The V gene is TRBV7-2, the J gene TRBJ1-1; TRBD1 is a possible D gene (5 bases). V lost 5 bases and J lost 3, with 10 bases in between. The V gene's germline CDR1 is SGHTA and CDR2 FQGNSA. The CDR3 totals 13 residues. CDR3 in amino acids: CASSRTGDTEAFF. The CDR3 bases are TGTGCCAGCAGCCGGACGGGGGACACTGAAGCTTTCTTT.